This TCR beta chain was sequenced in a study of T cells in Graves' hyperthyroidism and ophthalmopathy. Study in general: Blood was drawn when the patient was first diagnosed and still untreated.

CDR1 DFQATT and CDR2 SNEGSKA come from the germline V gene (reference sequence). The CDR3 contains 11 residues. With 6 bases removed from V and 0 bases from J, the gap between germline ends came to 4 bases. This clonotype has a count of ten or more. Regions amplified from RNA transcripts were the TCR beta CDR3 regions. First-round RT-PCR of the TCR CDR3 relied on the HTBI primer set. TCRdb reanalysed the multiplex PCR reads using MiXCR and keeps one entry per CDR3 protein. Of some 740,000 distinct CDR3 sequences in the sample, approximately 15% were seen once. The sequence derives from a woman in her late teens or twenties with Graves' hyperthyroidism. The V call is TRBV20-1, the J call TRBJ2-3, with D uncertain. The sequenced sample was blood. Here the CDR3 reads CSAISTDTQYF. The CDR3 DNA follows: TGCAGTGCAATTAGCACAGATACGCAGTATTTT.